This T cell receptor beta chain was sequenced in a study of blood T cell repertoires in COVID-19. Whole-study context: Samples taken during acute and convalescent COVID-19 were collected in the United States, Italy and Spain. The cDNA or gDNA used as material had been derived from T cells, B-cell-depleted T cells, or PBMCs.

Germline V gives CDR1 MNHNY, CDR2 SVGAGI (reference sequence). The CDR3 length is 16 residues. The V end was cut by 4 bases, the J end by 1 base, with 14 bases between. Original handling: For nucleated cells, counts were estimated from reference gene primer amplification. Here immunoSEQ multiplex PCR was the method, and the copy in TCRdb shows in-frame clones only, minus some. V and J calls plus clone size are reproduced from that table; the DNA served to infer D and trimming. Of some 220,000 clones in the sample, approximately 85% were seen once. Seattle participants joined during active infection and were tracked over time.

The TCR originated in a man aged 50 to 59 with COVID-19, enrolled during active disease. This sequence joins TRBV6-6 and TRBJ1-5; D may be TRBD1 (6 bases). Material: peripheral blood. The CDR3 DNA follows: TGTGCCAGCAGTTCGGCAGGGGCGAAAAGCAATCAGCCCCAGCATTTT. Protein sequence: CASSSAGAKSNQPQHF.